Below, one T cell receptor beta chain is given with its context. The target antigen is unknown. PCR amplification relied on 60 Vbeta primers (plus 13 Jbeta primers). Sequenced by immunoSEQ multiplex PCR; TCRdb stores in-frame clones only, minus some. Here the sample spans over 150,000 clones, roughly 70% being singletons. Per the germline V gene, CDR1 is SGHAT and CDR2 is FQNNGV. Trimming took 5 bases from V and 11 from J, leaving 13 bases between them. This CDR3 comprises 12 residues. These data are taken from a study of cytomegalovirus exposure and HLA in healthy donors. Broader study findings: Listed as cytomegalovirus-associated were over 150 TCR beta chains. In an earlier analysis, about 87% or about 30%: the productive usage of most TCR beta V segments. Rarity characterized most TCR sequences, yet some public TCRs appeared in many donors.

This sequence joins TRBV11-2 and TRBJ2-1; D might be TRBD1 (6 bases). The sequence was obtained from a woman aged 30 to 39 in good health and CMV-seronegative. Material: PBMCs. The CDR3 sequence is CASSLPDSQQFF. In DNA form, the CDR3 reads TGTGCCAGCAGCCTACCGGACAGTCAGCAGTTCTTC.